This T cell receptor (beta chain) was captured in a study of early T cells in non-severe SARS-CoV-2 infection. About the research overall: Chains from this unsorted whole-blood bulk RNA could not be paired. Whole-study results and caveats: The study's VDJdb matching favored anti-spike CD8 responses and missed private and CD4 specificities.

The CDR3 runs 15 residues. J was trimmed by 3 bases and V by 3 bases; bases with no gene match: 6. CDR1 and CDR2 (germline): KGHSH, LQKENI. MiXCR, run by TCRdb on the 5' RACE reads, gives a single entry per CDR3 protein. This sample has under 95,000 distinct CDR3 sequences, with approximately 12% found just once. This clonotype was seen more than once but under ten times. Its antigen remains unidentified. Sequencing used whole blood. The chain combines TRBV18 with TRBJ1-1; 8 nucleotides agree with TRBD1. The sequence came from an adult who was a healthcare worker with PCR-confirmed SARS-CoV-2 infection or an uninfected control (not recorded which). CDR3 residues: CASSPQTGEHTEAFF. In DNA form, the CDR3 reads TGTGCCAGCTCACCTCAGACAGGGGAGCACACTGAAGCTTTCTTT.